The rows below give T cell receptor beta chains drawn from one sample of a study of cytomegalovirus exposure and HLA in healthy donors. Sequenced by immunoSEQ multiplex PCR; TCRdb stores in-frame clones only, minus some. The sample consists of more than 150,000 clones, about 75% of them appearing once. Sequenced sample: PBMCs. All receptors derive from a woman aged 40 to 50 in good health and CMV-seropositive. Both conserved end residues are part of each CDR3. D genes are given only for firm matches. Clone size appears in some rows only: once, few, many, or a class for an expanded clone.

clone size | J gene | V gene | CDR3 length | D gene | CDR3 protein | CDR3 DNA
. | TRBJ1-1 | TRBV11-2 | 14 | . | CASSSPMRSAEAFF | TGTGCCAGCAGCTCCCCCATGAGGAGCGCTGAAGCTTTCTTT
. | TRBJ2-2 | TRBV18 | 16 | . | CASSLNGQSNTGELFF | TGTGCCAGCTCATTAAACGGACAGTCCAACACCGGGGAGCTGTTTTTT
. | TRBJ1-5 | TRBV19 | 16 | . | CASSHREGAGIQPQHF | TGTGCCAGTAGCCATAGGGAGGGAGCGGGGATTCAGCCCCAGCATTTT
. | TRBJ2-2 | TRBV5-4 | 14 | TRBD1 | CASSQGQGPGELFF | TGTGCCAGCAGCCAGGGACAGGGACCCGGGGAGCTGTTTTTT
. | TRBJ1-2 | TRBV6-6 | 16 | TRBD1 | CASSQTGQGNVNGYTF | TGTGCCAGCAGTCAAACGGGACAGGGAAATGTCAATGGCTACACCTTC
few | TRBJ2-3 | TRBV29-1 | 15 | TRBD1 | CSVWGDRDTTDTQYF | TGCAGCGTTTGGGGGGACAGGGACACCACAGATACGCAGTATTTT
. | TRBJ1-1 | TRBV6-1 | 18 | . | CASSEVPFRDSRGTEAFF | TGTGCCAGCAGTGAAGTACCCTTCAGGGACTCGAGGGGCACTGAAGCTTTCTTT
. | TRBJ1-4 | TRBV5-1 | 20 | TRBD1 | CASSSHGGTGVKRTNEKLFF | TGCGCCAGCAGCTCGCATGGAGGGACAGGGGTTAAGAGGACTAATGAAAAACTGTTTTTT
. | TRBJ2-5 | TRBV11-2 | 15 | TRBD1 | CASSPWTGGLETQYF | TGTGCCAGCAGCCCCTGGACAGGGGGTCTTGAGACCCAGTACTTC
. | TRBJ1-1 | TRBV7-9 | 14 | . | CASWRVWGNTEAFF | TGTGCCAGCTGGAGGGTGTGGGGAAACACTGAAGCTTTCTTT
once | TRBJ1-4 | TRBV7-8 | 15 | TRBD1 | CASSLNRGKVEKLFF | TGTGCCAGCAGCCTAAACAGGGGAAAGGTGGAAAAACTGTTTTTT
. | TRBJ2-7 | TRBV11-3 | 14 | . | CASSADRSSYEQYF | TGTGCCAGCAGTGCCGACAGGTCCTCCTACGAGCAGTACTTC
once | TRBJ2-7 | TRBV28 | 13 | . | CASKAARVAGQYF | TGTGCCAGCAAGGCTGCCAGGGTGGCAGGGCAGTACTTC
. | TRBJ2-7 | TRBV7-9 | 13 | . | CASGLSTGIEQYF | TGTGCCAGCGGCTTATCCACAGGGATCGAGCAGTACTTC
. | TRBJ1-3 | TRBV28 | 16 | TRBD1 | CASSFPRDSSGNTIYF | TGTGCCAGCAGTTTCCCGAGGGACAGCTCTGGAAACACCATATATTTT
. | TRBJ1-1 | TRBV19 | 12 | . | CASRQGGTEAFF | TGTGCCAGTAGACAGGGTGGGACTGAAGCTTTCTTT
few | TRBJ2-1 | TRBV5-1 | 18 | TRBD2 | CASSLAPPGAGDNNEQFF | TGCGCCAGCAGCTTGGCCCCTCCAGGAGCGGGAGATAACAATGAGCAGTTCTTC
. | TRBJ2-7 | TRBV10-2 | 18 | TRBD2 | CATRGGLARSLASYEQYF | TGCGCCACCAGGGGGGGACTAGCGAGATCCTTAGCCTCCTACGAGCAGTACTTC
. | TRBJ2-7 | TRBV20-1 | 9 | . | CSPMGQQYF | TGCAGTCCTATGGGCCAGCAGTACTTC
. | TRBJ2-7 | TRBV5-1 | 15 | . | CASSYGGSKDYEQYF | TGCGCCAGCAGTTACGGAGGGTCGAAGGACTACGAGCAGTACTTC
few | TRBJ1-4 | TRBV19 | 16 | TRBD1 | CASSWGQLTTNEKLFF | TGTGCCAGTAGTTGGGGACAGCTTACAACTAATGAAAAACTGTTTTTT
. | TRBJ2-3 | TRBV6-6 | 14 | . | CASSYSQVTDTQYF | TGTGCCAGCAGTTACTCCCAGGTCACAGATACGCAGTATTTT
. | TRBJ1-3 | TRBV10-3 | 14 | . | CAISVDNSGNTIYF | TGTGCCATCAGTGTCGACAACTCTGGAAACACCATATATTTT
. | TRBJ2-1 | TRBV9 | 18 | TRBD2 | CASSPSIAGVPLYNEQFF | TGTGCCAGCAGCCCCTCCATAGCGGGAGTCCCTTTGTACAATGAGCAGTTCTTC
. | TRBJ1-1 | TRBV6-1 | 13 | . | CASSPQGGTEAFF | TGTGCCAGCAGTCCACAGGGTGGCACTGAAGCTTTCTTT
once | TRBJ1-4 | TRBV18 | 14 | . | CASSPRRGWEKLFF | TGTGCCAGCTCACCACGCAGGGGCTGGGAAAAACTGTTTTTT
. | TRBJ1-1 | TRBV4-1 | 15 | . | CASSQEAGRDTEAFF | TGCGCCAGCAGCCAAGAAGCTGGCAGGGATACTGAAGCTTTCTTT
. | TRBJ2-7 | TRBV25-1 | 14 | . | CASTSPGGPYEQYF | TGTGCCAGCACCTCCCCGGGGGGCCCCTACGAGCAGTACTTC
. | TRBJ1-5 | TRBV5-8 | 14 | TRBD1 | CASSLFTGVQPQHF | TGTGCCAGCAGCTTGTTTACAGGGGTACAGCCCCAGCATTTT
. | TRBJ1-5 | TRBV19 | 13 | . | CASSQQGSQPQHF | TGTGCCAGTAGTCAACAGGGAAGTCAGCCCCAGCATTTT
. | TRBJ2-1 | TRBV7-6 | 16 | TRBD2 | CASSWGLAGAGNEQFF | TGTGCCAGCAGCTGGGGACTAGCGGGAGCAGGCAATGAGCAGTTCTTC
. | TRBJ1-2 | TRBV6-1 | 13 | . | CASSSQGNYGYTF | TGTGCCAGCAGTTCACAGGGAAACTATGGCTACACCTTC
. | TRBJ2-7 | TRBV6-6 | 15 | . | CASSTPTGHNYEQYF | TGTGCCAGCAGTACACCCACGGGACATAACTACGAGCAGTACTTC
few | TRBJ2-1 | TRBV29-1 | 14 | TRBD2 | CSGGRRETYNEQFF | TGCAGCGGCGGGAGGCGAGAGACCTACAATGAGCAGTTCTTC
. | TRBJ1-3 | TRBV5-4 | 16 | TRBD1 | CASSLDRGPYANTIYF | TGTGCCAGCAGCTTGGACAGGGGGCCGTATGCAAACACCATATATTTT
. | TRBJ2-1 | TRBV18 | 15 | . | CASSPGRMGLNEQFF | TGTGCCAGCTCACCAGGGAGGATGGGACTCAATGAGCAGTTCTTC
. | TRBJ2-1 | TRBV27 | 13 | TRBD2 | CASRGLAYNEQFF | TGTGCCAGCAGAGGACTAGCCTACAATGAGCAGTTCTTC
few | TRBJ2-3 | TRBV9 | 17 | . | CASSPTSGTHSTDTQYF | TGTGCCAGCAGTCCTACAAGCGGGACACATAGCACAGATACGCAGTATTTT
. | TRBJ2-5 | TRBV27 | 14 | TRBD2 | CASSLAGGAETQYF | TGTGCCAGCAGTTTAGCGGGAGGTGCAGAGACCCAGTACTTC
. | TRBJ2-7 | TRBV11-2 | 15 | TRBD2 | CASSSGLAPPYEQYF | TGTGCCAGCAGCTCCGGACTAGCGCCGCCCTACGAGCAGTACTTC
few | TRBJ2-3 | TRBV7-8 | 15 | TRBD1 | CASSFKGANTDTQYF | TGTGCCAGCAGCTTTAAGGGGGCGAACACAGATACGCAGTATTTT
. | TRBJ2-3 | TRBV7-9 | 16 | TRBD2 | CASSLRLAGGMDTQYF | TGTGCCAGCAGCCTACGACTAGCGGGGGGTATGGATACGCAGTATTTT
. | TRBJ1-3 | TRBV30 | 15 | . | CAWRLRRRTGNTIYF | TGTGCCTGGAGGCTACGGCGGAGGACTGGAAACACCATATATTTT